This entry describes one TCR beta chain. The data belong to a study of blood T cell repertoires in COVID-19. The germline gives CDR1 SQVTM, CDR2 ANQGSEA. Trimming removed 5 bases from V and 4 bases from J; junction bases left unmatched: 4. This CDR3 contains 12 residues. Authors' methods: How many nucleated cells were present was estimated from reference gene primer amplification. Only in-frame clones appear in the TCRdb table, and some are missing; sequencing was by immunoSEQ multiplex PCR. V and J calls and clone size are as listed in that table; D and trimming were resolved from the DNA. The table records 240,000 or so clones, approximately 88% of them present only once.

The sample was peripheral blood. This TCR was recovered from a woman younger than 45 with acute or convalescent COVID-19. This rearrangement joins TRBV29-1 to TRBJ1-2; 7 positions agree with TRBD1. The CDR3 reads CSVTGQSYGYTF. In nucleotides, the CDR3 is TGCAGCGTTACGGGACAGTCCTATGGCTACACCTTC.